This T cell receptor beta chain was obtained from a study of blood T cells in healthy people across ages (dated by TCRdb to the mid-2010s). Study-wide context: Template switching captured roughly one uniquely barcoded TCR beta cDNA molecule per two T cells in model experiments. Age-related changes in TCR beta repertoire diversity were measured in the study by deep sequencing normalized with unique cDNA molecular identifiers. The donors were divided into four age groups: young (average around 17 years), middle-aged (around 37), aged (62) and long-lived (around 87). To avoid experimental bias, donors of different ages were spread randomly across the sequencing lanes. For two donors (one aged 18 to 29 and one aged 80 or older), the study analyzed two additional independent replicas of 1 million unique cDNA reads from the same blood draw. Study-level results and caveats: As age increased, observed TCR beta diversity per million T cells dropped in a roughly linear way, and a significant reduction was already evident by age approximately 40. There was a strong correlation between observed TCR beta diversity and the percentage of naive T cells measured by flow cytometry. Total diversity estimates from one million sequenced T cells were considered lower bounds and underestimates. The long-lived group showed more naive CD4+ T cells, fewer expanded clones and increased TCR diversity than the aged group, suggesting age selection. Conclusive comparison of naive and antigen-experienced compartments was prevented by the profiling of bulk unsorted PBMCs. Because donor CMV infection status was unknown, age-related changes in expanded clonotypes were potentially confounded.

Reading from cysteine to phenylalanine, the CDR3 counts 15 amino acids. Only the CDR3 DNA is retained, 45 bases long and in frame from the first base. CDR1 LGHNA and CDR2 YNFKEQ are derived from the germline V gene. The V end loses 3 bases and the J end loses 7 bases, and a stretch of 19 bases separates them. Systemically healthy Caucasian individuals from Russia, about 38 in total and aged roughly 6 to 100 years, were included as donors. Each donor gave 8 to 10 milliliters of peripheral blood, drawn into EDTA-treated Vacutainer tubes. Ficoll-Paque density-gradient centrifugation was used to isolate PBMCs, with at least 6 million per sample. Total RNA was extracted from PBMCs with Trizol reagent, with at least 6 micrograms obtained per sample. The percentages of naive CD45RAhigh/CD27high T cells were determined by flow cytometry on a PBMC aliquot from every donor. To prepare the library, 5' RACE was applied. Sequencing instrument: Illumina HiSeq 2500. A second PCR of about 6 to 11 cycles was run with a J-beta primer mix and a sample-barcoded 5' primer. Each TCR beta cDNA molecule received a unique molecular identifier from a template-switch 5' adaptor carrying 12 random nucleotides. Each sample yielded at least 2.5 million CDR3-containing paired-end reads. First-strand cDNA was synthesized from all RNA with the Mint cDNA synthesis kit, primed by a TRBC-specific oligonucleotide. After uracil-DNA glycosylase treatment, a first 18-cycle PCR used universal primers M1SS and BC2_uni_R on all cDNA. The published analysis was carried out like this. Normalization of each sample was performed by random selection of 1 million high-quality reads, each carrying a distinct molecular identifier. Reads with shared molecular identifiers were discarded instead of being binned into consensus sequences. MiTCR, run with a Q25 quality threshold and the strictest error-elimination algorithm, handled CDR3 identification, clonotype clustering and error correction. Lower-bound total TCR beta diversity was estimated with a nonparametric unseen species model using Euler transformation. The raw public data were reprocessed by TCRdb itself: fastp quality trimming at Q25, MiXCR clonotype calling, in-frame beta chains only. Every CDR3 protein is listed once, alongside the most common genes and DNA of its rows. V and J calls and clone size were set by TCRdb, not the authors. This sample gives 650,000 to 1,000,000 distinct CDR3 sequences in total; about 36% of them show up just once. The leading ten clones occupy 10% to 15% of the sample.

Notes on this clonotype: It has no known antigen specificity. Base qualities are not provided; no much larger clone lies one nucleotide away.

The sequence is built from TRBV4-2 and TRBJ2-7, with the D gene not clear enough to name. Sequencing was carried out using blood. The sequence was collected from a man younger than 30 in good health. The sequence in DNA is TGTGCCAGCAGCCAGACTCCCTCGTCCCCCGATGAGCAGTACTTC. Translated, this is CASSQTPSSPDEQYF.